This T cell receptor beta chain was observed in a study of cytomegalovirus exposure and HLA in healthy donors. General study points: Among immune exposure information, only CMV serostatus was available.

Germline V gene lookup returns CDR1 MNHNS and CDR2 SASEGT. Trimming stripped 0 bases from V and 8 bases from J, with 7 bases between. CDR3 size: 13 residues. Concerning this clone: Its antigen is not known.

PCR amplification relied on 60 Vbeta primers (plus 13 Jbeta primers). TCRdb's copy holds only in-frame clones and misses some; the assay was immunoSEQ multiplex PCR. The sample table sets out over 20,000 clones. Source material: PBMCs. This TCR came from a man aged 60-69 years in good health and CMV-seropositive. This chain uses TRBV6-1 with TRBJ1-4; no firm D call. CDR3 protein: CASSEAGGEKLFF. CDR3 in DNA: TGTGCCAGCAGTGAAGCAGGAGGAGAAAAACTGTTTTTT.